Presented here are 28 T cell receptor beta chains from one specimen sequenced in a study of liver allograft versus peripheral blood T cells. Study as a whole: Comparing T cell receptor repertoires in transplanted livers with those in recipients' peripheral blood was part of the design.

TCRdb passed the reads through MiXCR, listing each CDR3 protein once. The table has about 16,000 distinct CDR3 sequences, roughly a fifth seen once; the top ten hold about an eighth. The receptors were sampled from a human patient who had a liver transplant. T cells may partly derive from the graft donor.

A note on this clonotype: A single base separates this from a much larger clone, so it may be a read error. V usage is TRBV24-1 and J usage is TRBJ2-2, with D perhaps given as TRBD1 or TRBD2 (5 bases each). The CDR3 contains 15 residues. Germline V CDR1 and CDR2: KGHDR, SFDVKD. The CDR3 reads CATSDPRQGAGEMFF. For the CDR3, the DNA is TGTGCCACCAGTGATCCCCGTCAGGGAGCCGGGGAGATGTTTTTT.

By share, this clonotype ranks as medium-sized. The V call is TRBV18, the J call TRBJ2-1, with D maybe TRBD1 (5 bases). V lost 1 base and J 7 bases, leaving 5 bases between the germline ends. CDR3 size: 12 residues. The germline CDR1 and CDR2 sequences are KGHSH and LQKENI. Here the CDR3 reads CASSPQGNEQFF. The CDR3 nucleotides read TGTGCCAGCTCACCACAGGGGAATGAGCAGTTCTTC.

This clonotype is labeled as medium-sized. The chain is built from TRBV19 and TRBJ1-1; no definite D call. Germline V gene sequence: CDR1 LNHDA, CDR2 SQIVND (reference sequence). The V and J ends lost 3 bases and 3 bases respectively, with 8 bases between them. There are 13 residues in the CDR3. The CDR3 region has the DNA TGTGCCAGTAGTATGGGAAAGGACACTGAAGCTTTCTTT. Translating it yields CASSMGKDTEAFF. The variable domain in full, with the rest retrieved from reference TRBV19 and TRBJ1-1, is DGGITQSPKYLFRKEGQNVTLSCEQNLNHDAMYWYRQDPGQGLRLIYYSQIVNDFQKGDIAEGYSVSREKKESFPLTVTSAQKNPTAFYLCASSMGKDTEAFFGQGTRLTVV.

By sample fraction, this clonotype is medium-sized. The J gene is TRBJ2-1, the V gene TRBV10-3, with no clear D. This CDR3 comprises 11 residues. Deletions cut 2 bases from V and 13 bases from J, with 9 bases between. Germline V lookup: CDR1 ENHRY, CDR2 SYGVKD. CDR3 sequence: CAISEGYVQFF. In nucleotides, the CDR3 is TGTGCCATCAGTGAGGGGTACGTCCAGTTCTTC.

This clonotype has a count of ten or more. This rearrangement joins TRBV5-6 to TRBJ1-6; D unresolved. Germline loops: CDR1 SGHDT, CDR2 YYEEEE. This CDR3 spans 12 amino acids. Trimming cost V 4 bases and J 6 bases, with 5 bases left between them. For the CDR3, the DNA is TGTGCCAGCAGCCCGATTAATTCACCCCTCCACTTT. As protein: CASSPINSPLHF.

The J gene is TRBJ1-2, the V gene TRBV6-2 or TRBV6-3; D not certain. Between the trimmed V and J ends, which lost 2 bases and 4 bases, there was a span of 11 bases. The CDR3 loop spans 14 amino acids. CDR1 and CDR2 from the germline V gene are MNHEY and SVGEGT. The CDR3 region has the DNA TGTGCCAGCAGTTACGACCCAGGCGGCTATGGCTACACCTTC. It is translated as CASSYDPGGYGYTF.

The chain couples TRBV5-6 to TRBJ2-5, with 11 nucleotides matching TRBD1. With 4 bases clipped from V and 2 bases from J, the junction kept 4 bases outside the gene matches. CDR3 length: 15 residues. Germline V CDR1 and CDR2: SGHDT, YYEEEE. CDR3 sequence: CASSGTGGIQETQYF. The CDR3 DNA reads as TGTGCCAGCAGCGGGACAGGGGGTATTCAAGAGACCCAGTACTTC.

This clonotype was recorded once. With a much larger clone just one base away, this may be a read error. The gene calls are TRBV9 and TRBJ1-1; D gene ambiguous. The length of the CDR3 is 11 residues. CDR1 and CDR2 (germline): SGDLS, YYNGEE. The V gene lost 0 bases and the J gene lost 9 bases, with 6 bases spanning the gap. CDR3: CASSVDTQAFF. The CDR3, as DNA: TGTGCCAGCAGCGTAGACACCCAAGCTTTCTTT.

J is TRBJ2-7 and V is TRBV14; D is unclear. Germline CDR1 is SGHDN and CDR2 is FVKESK. V was trimmed by 4 bases and J by 2 bases, leaving 9 bases between them. The CDR3 contains 13 residues. The CDR3 reads CASSPYMAYEQYF. In nucleotides, the CDR3 is TGTGCCAGCAGCCCCTACATGGCCTACGAGCAGTACTTC. The full variable domain, rest sourced from reference TRBV14 and TRBJ2-7, is EAGVTQFPSHSVIEKGQTVTLRCDPISGHDNLYWYRRVMGKEIKFLLHFVKESKQDESGMPNNRFLAERTGGTYSTLKVQPAELEDSGVYFCASSPYMAYEQYFGPGTRLTVT.

Within the sample, this clonotype is medium-sized. This chain links TRBV18 with TRBJ2-7; a possible D gene is TRBD2 (5 bases). Germline V CDR1 and CDR2: KGHSH, LQKENI. There are 15 residues in the CDR3. The ends were cut back, 3 bases at V and 5 bases at J, with 17 bases in the middle. As DNA, the CDR3 is TGTGCCAGCTCACCCACCGGGATGCAGGACCACGAGCAGTACTTC. Protein sequence: CASSPTGMQDHEQYF. The whole variable domain, filled in from reference TRBV18 and TRBJ2-7, reads NAGVMQNPRHLVRRRGQEARLRCSPMKGHSHVYWYRQLPEEGLKFMVYLQKENIIDESGMPKERFSAEFPKEGPSILRIQQVVRGDSAAYFCASSPTGMQDHEQYFGPGTRLTVT.

Many counts were recorded for this clonotype. The CDR3 region is CASSKGQGGKLFF. In DNA, the CDR3 is TGTGCCAGTAGTAAAGGACAGGGAGGAAAACTGTTTTTT. This chain connects TRBV19 to TRBJ1-4, with 8 nucleotides matching TRBD1. V shed 4 bases, J shed 10 bases, and the junction held 5 bases outside the gene matches. Germline assignment: CDR1 LNHDA and CDR2 SQIVND (reference sequence). The CDR3 consists of 13 residues.

V usage is TRBV19 and J usage is TRBJ1-1; D is undetermined. Germline V lookup: CDR1 LNHDA, CDR2 SQIVND (reference sequence). V was shortened by 4 bases and J by 1 base, with 10 bases between the two germline ends. This CDR3 is 14 amino acids long. The CDR3 sequence: CASSTGKRNTEAFF. DNA for the CDR3: TGTGCCAGTAGTACCGGTAAGAGGAACACTGAAGCTTTCTTT. The full variable domain, rest sourced from reference TRBV19 and TRBJ1-1, is DGGITQSPKYLFRKEGQNVTLSCEQNLNHDAMYWYRQDPGQGLRLIYYSQIVNDFQKGDIAEGYSVSREKKESFPLTVTSAQKNPTAFYLCASSTGKRNTEAFFGQGTRLTVV.

This rearrangement joins TRBV7-2 to TRBJ1-1, with TRBD1 matching over 9 bases. Germline loops: CDR1 SGHTA, CDR2 FQGNSA. The CDR3 loop spans 13 amino acids. V lost 6 bases to trimming and J lost 3 bases; unmatched junction nucleotides: 2. CDR3: CASRRTGDTEAFF. The CDR3 DNA sequence: TGTGCCAGCAGGAGGACAGGGGACACTGAAGCTTTCTTT. Using reference TRBV7-2 and TRBJ1-1 for the parts outside the CDR3, the full variable domain is GAGVSQSPSNKVTEKGKDVELRCDPISGHTALYWYRQSLGQGLEFLIYFQGNSAPDKSGLPSDRFSAERTGGSVSTLTIQRTQQEDSAVYLCASRRTGDTEAFFGQGTRLTVV.

This clonotype is classed as medium-sized. This sequence joins TRBV7-2 and TRBJ1-6, with TRBD1 identical over 7 bases. This CDR3 spans 13 amino acids. The germline V gene has CDR1 SGHTA and CDR2 FQGNSA. Trimming at V came to 4 bases and at J to 10 bases, leaving 4 bases not matched to a gene. Here the CDR3 DNA reads TGTGCCAGCAGCTACCAGGGGGAATCACCCCTCCACTTT. Its translation is CASSYQGESPLHF.

This clonotype occurred many times. This rearrangement joins TRBV7-2 to TRBJ2-1; 15 nucleotides match TRBD2. The CDR3 spans 16 residues. The V and J ends lost 4 bases and 8 bases, in that order; junction bases with no gene match: 6. Germline-derived CDR1 and CDR2 are SGHTA and FQGNSA. CDR3 bases: TGTGCCAGCAGCTCCGGACTAGCGGGAGGGCCATATGAGCAGTTCTTC. Protein sequence: CASSSGLAGGPYEQFF.

By share of the sample, this clonotype is medium-sized. This sequence joins TRBV7-2 and TRBJ1-1, with TRBD1 matching over 8 bases. This CDR3 is built from 13 residues. From germline, CDR1 is SGHTA and CDR2 FQGNSA. The ends lost 6 bases at V and 5 bases at J; junction bases unmatched: 5. This CDR3 is CASSQGAWTEAFF. The CDR3 nucleotides are TGTGCCAGCAGTCAGGGGGCATGGACTGAAGCTTTCTTT.

This clonotype occurred many times. The rearrangement joins TRBV19 to TRBJ1-3; a weak D match, TRBD1 (6 bases). V was cut by 7 bases and J by 0 bases, with 10 bases left in between. Germline loops: CDR1 LNHDA, CDR2 SQIVND (reference sequence). CDR3 size: 14 residues. The CDR3 reads CASKTGYSGNTIYF. In DNA form, the CDR3 reads TGTGCCAGTAAGACAGGCTACTCTGGAAACACCATATATTTT. Complete variable domain (other parts from reference TRBV19 and TRBJ1-3): DGGITQSPKYLFRKEGQNVTLSCEQNLNHDAMYWYRQDPGQGLRLIYYSQIVNDFQKGDIAEGYSVSREKKESFPLTVTSAQKNPTAFYLCASKTGYSGNTIYFGEGSWLTVV.

As for this clonotype: Possible read error: a much larger clone is one base away. The chain combines TRBV27 with TRBJ2-5, with D possibly TRBD2 on 5 matching bases. V was shortened by 5 bases and J by 5 bases, with 18 bases between the two germline ends. Germline lookup yields CDR1 MNHEY and CDR2 SMNVEV (reference sequence). The CDR3 is 15 residues long. The CDR3 DNA follows: TGTGCCAGCAGTCCGAGACATCTGACTACGGAGACCCAGTACTTC. This sequence encodes CASSPRHLTTETQYF.

This clonotype was seen at least ten times. The rearrangement joins TRBV15 to TRBJ2-1; D gene uncertain. Looked up from germline, CDR1 is LNHNV and CDR2 is YYDKDF (reference sequence). Trimming took 5 bases from V and 7 from J, leaving 15 bases between them. The CDR3 runs to 14 residues. The CDR3 DNA reads as TGTGCCACCAGCTCACGGACCACTACAAATGAGCAGTTCTTC. Its protein is CATSSRTTTNEQFF.

Of note for this clonotype: A much larger clone is a single base away; this may be a read error. The CDR3 sequence: CANSLRQGVVNEQFF. Written as DNA, the CDR3 is TGTGCCAACAGTCTACGACAGGGTGTAGTCAATGAGCAGTTCTTC. The chain combines TRBV27 with TRBJ2-1, with 7 bases identical to TRBD1. Germline CDR1 reads MNHEY; CDR2 reads SMNVEV (reference sequence). The CDR3 length is 15 residues.

Relative to its sample, this clonotype is medium-sized. The chain couples TRBV6-5 to TRBJ1-2; 8 positions match TRBD1. The CDR3 has 15 residues. CDR1 MNHEY and CDR2 SVGAGI come from the germline V gene. V was clipped by 2 bases and J by 4 bases; unmatched bases: 6. CDR3 residues: CASSYRPTGGYGYTF. The CDR3 region has the DNA TGTGCCAGCAGTTACCGTCCTACAGGGGGCTATGGCTACACCTTC.

The chain employs TRBV6-5 and TRBJ2-5, with 9 bases that match TRBD2. CDR1 is MNHEY and CDR2 is SVGAGI in the germline V gene. The V segment lost 2 bases and the J segment 4 bases; nucleotides outside the gene matches: 5. The CDR3 consists of 15 residues. CDR3 coding DNA: TGTGCCAGCAGTTACGCGGGGGGGCCGGGAGAGACCCAGTACTTC. Amino acids: CASSYAGGPGETQYF.

The V and J genes are TRBV30 and TRBJ1-5; TRBD1 is a possible D gene (6 bases). The CDR3 extends over 15 amino acids. Germline-derived CDR1 and CDR2 are GTSNPN and SVGIG (reference sequence). V lost 1 base, J lost 5 bases, and 15 bases lay in between. The CDR3 protein is CAWSARGAGDQPQHF. As DNA, the CDR3 is TGTGCCTGGAGTGCCCGGGGGGCAGGCGATCAGCCCCAGCATTTT. Together with reference TRBV30 and TRBJ1-5, the CDR3 gives the full variable domain: SQTIHQWPATLVQPVGSPLSLECTVEGTSNPNLYWYRQAAGRGLQLLFYSVGIGQISSEVPQNLSASRPQDRQFILSSKKLLLSDSGFYLCAWSARGAGDQPQHFGDGTRLSIL.

This clonotype was picked up many times. J is TRBJ1-2 and V is TRBV29-1; 9 bases match TRBD1. The CDR3 length is 12 residues. The V gene end was trimmed by 6 bases and the J gene end by 6 bases; junction bases not matched to a gene: 5. Per the germline V gene, CDR1 is SQVTM and CDR2 is ANQGSEA. CDR3 sequence (DNA): TGCAGCGTCTTTGGACAGGGGCATGGCTACACCTTC. Translated, it gives CSVFGQGHGYTF.

In the case of this clonotype: This may be a read error: a much more frequent sequence differs by one nucleotide. It is likely a read error, because the conserved phenylalanine at the end of the CDR3 is missing. In nucleotides, the CDR3 is TGTGCCAGCAGCTCACATGTCCTAGCGGGGGACGCCAATGAGCAGTTCATC. Its translation: CASSSHVLAGDANEQFI. The V gene is TRBV7-2, the J gene TRBJ2-1; 10 bases line up with TRBD2. J was trimmed by 6 bases and V by 4 bases; bases with no gene match: 12. The CDR3 loop spans 17 amino acids. Germline V gives CDR1 SGHTA, CDR2 FQGNSA.

This clonotype was found many times. The chain couples TRBV19 to TRBJ1-5; 9 bases agree with TRBD1. After removal of 5 bases from V and 7 bases from J, the junction contained 9 bases not matched to a gene. Germline assignment: CDR1 LNHDA and CDR2 SQIVND (reference sequence). The CDR3 has 15 amino acids. CDR3 amino acids: CASSAGRTGEQPQHF. The CDR3, as DNA: TGTGCCAGTAGTGCCGGTAGGACAGGGGAACAGCCCCAGCATTTT. Using reference TRBV19 and TRBJ1-5 for the parts outside the CDR3, the full variable domain is DGGITQSPKYLFRKEGQNVTLSCEQNLNHDAMYWYRQDPGQGLRLIYYSQIVNDFQKGDIAEGYSVSREKKESFPLTVTSAQKNPTAFYLCASSAGRTGEQPQHFGDGTRLSIL.

Worth noting for this clonotype: This may be a read error: a much more frequent sequence differs by one nucleotide. The CDR3 is CTSSLRINQPQHF. The CDR3 nucleotides are TGTACCAGCAGTCTCCGGATCAATCAGCCCCAGCATTTT. The chain has TRBV12-3 or TRBV12-4 and TRBJ1-5; D gene uncertain. CDR3 length: 13 residues.

This clonotype is medium-sized. The V gene is TRBV27, the J gene TRBJ1-6; unclear D gene. The CDR3 loop spans 19 amino acids. The ends were cut back, 6 bases at V and 0 bases at J, with 21 bases in the middle. Per the germline V gene, CDR1 is MNHEY and CDR2 is SMNVEV (reference sequence). The CDR3 nucleotides are TGTGCCAGCAGCGAACATCACCCGTCAGGCAGCTCCTATAATTCACCCCTCCACTTT. Amino acids: CASSEHHPSGSSYNSPLHF.